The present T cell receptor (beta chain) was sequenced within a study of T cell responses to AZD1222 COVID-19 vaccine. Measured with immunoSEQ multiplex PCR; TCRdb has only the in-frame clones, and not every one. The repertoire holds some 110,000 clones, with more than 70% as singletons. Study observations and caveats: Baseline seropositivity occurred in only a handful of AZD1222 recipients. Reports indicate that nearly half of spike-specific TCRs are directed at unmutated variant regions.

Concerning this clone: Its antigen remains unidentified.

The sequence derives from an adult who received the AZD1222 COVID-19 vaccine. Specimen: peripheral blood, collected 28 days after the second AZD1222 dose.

The CDR3 sequence: CASSPPAQGEALYGYTF. In DNA form, the CDR3 reads TGTGCCAGCAGCCCGCCGGCCCAGGGAGAGGCTCTGTATGGCTACACCTTC. The J gene is TRBJ1-2, the V gene TRBV13, with D tentatively TRBD1 (5 bases). V was trimmed by 5 bases and J by 5 bases, leaving 24 bases between them. This CDR3 has 17 residues. Germline CDR1 is PRHDT and CDR2 is FYEKMQ (reference sequence).